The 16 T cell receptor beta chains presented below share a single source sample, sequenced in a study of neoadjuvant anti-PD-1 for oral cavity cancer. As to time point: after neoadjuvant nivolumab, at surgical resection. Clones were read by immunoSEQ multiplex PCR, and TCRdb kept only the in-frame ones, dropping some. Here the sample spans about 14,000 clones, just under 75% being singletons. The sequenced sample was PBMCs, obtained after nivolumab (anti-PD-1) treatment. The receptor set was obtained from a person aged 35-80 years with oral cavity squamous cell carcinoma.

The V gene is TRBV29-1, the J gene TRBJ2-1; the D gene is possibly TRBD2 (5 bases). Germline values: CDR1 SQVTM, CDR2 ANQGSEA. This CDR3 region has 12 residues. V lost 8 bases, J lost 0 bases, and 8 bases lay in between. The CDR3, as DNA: TGCAGCCCCCGGGACTCCTACAATGAGCAGTTCTTC. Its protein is CSPRDSYNEQFF.

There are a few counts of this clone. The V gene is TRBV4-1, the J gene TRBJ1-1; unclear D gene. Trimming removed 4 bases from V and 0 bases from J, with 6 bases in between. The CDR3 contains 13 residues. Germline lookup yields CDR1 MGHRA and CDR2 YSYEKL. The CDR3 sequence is CASSRALNTEAFF. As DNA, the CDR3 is TGCGCCAGCAGCCGCGCCCTGAACACTGAAGCTTTCTTT.

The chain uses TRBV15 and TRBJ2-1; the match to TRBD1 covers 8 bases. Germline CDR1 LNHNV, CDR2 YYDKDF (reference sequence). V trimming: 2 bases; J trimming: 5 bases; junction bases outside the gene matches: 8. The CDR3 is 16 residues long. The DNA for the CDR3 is TGTGCCACCAGCAGATCCAAATGGACAGGGAACAATGAGCAGTTCTTC. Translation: CATSRSKWTGNNEQFF.

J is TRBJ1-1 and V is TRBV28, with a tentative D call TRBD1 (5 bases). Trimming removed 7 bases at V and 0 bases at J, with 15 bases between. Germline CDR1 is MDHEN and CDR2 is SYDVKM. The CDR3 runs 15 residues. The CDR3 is CASTVGGILNTEAFF. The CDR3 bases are TGTGCCAGCACTGTCGGGGGGATTTTGAACACTGAAGCTTTCTTT.

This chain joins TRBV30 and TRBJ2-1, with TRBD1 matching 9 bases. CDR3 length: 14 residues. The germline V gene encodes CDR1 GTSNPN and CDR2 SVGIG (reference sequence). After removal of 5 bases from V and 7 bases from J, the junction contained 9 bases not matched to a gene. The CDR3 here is CAWSIQQGANEQFF. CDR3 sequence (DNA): TGTGCCTGGTCTATTCAACAGGGGGCGAATGAGCAGTTCTTC.

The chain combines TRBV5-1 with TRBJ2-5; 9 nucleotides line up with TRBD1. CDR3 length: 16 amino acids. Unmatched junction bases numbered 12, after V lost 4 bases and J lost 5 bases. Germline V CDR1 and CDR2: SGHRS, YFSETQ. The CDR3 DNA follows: TGCGCCAGCAGCACAGGGACAGGGCCGGGATCGGAGACCCAGTACTTC. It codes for CASSTGTGPGSETQYF.

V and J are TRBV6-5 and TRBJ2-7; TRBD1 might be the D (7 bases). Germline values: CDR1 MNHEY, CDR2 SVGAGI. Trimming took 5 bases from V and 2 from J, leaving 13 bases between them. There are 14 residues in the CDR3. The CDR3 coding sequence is TGTGCCAGCAGTGTAACAGGGGAGGCCTACGAGCAGTACTTC. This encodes CASSVTGEAYEQYF.

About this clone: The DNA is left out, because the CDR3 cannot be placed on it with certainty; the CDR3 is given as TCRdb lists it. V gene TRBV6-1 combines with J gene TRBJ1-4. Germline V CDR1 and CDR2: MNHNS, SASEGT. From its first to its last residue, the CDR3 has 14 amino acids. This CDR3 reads CASSDSGRAAKLFF.

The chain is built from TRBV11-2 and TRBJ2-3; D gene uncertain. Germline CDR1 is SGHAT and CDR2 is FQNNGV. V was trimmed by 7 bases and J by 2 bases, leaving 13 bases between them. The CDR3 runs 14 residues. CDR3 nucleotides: TGTGCCAGCATCCAAGGGCGGTTCACAGATACGCAGTATTTT. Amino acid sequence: CASIQGRFTDTQYF.

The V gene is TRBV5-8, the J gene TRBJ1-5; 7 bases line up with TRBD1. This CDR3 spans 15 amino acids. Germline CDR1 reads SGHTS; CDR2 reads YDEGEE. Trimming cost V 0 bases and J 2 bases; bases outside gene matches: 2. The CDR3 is CASSLVGTGNQPQHF. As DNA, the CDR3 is TGTGCCAGCAGCTTGGTAGGGACAGGCAATCAGCCCCAGCATTTT.

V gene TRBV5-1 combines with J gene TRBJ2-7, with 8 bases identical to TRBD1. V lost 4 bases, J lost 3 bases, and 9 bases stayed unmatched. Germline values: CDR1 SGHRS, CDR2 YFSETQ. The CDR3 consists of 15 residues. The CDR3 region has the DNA TGCGCCAGCAGCCCGTCCGGGACAGGTGGCTACGAGCAGTACTTC. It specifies CASSPSGTGGYEQYF.

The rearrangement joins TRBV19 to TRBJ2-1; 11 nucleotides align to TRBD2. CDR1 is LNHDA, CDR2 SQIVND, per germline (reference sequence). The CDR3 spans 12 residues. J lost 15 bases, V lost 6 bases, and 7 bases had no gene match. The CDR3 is CASRTSGSILFF. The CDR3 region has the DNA TGTGCCAGTAGAACTAGCGGGAGTATTTTGTTCTTC.

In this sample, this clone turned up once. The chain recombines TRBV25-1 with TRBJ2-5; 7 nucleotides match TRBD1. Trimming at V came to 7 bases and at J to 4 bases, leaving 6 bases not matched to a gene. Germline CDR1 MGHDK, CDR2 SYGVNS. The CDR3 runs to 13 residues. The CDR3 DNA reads TGTGCCAGCACCTCACAGGGGCTAGAGACCCAGTACTTC. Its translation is CASTSQGLETQYF.

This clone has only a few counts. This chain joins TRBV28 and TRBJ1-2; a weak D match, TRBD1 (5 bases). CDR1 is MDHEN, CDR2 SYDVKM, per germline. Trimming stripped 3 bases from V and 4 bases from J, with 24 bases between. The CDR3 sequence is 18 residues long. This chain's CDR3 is CASSLIGAGRESGYGYTF. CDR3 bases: TGTGCCAGCAGTTTGATTGGGGCTGGAAGGGAATCGGGCTATGGCTACACCTTC.

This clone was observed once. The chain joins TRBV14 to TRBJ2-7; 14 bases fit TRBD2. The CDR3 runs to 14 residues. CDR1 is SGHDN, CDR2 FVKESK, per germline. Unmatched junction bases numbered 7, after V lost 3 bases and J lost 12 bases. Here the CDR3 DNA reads TGTGCCAGCAGCCAGCCGGGACTAGCGGGAGAAAGGTACTTC. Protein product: CASSQPGLAGERYF.

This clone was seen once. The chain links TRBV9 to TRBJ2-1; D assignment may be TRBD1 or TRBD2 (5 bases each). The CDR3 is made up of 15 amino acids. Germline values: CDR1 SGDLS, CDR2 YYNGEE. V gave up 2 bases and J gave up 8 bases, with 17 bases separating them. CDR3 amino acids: CASSVSGRLFDEQFF. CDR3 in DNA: TGTGCCAGCAGCGTCTCGGGACGCCTTTTCGATGAGCAGTTCTTC.